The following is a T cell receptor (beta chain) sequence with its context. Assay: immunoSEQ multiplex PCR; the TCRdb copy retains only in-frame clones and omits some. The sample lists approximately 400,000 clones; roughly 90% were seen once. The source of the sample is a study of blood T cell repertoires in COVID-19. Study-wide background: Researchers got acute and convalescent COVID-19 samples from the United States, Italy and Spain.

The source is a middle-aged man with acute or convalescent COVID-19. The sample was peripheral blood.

This chain's CDR3 is CASSQFDRDYGYTF. The CDR3 region has the DNA TGTGCCAGCAGCCAATTCGACAGGGACTATGGCTACACCTTC. This chain uses TRBV3-1 (or the pseudogene TRBV3-2) with TRBJ1-2; 7 bases agree with TRBD1. The V segment lost 2 bases and the J segment 3 bases; nucleotides outside the gene matches: 3. This CDR3 contains 14 residues. Germline V gene data show CDR1 as LGHDT and CDR2 as YNNKEL (reference sequence).